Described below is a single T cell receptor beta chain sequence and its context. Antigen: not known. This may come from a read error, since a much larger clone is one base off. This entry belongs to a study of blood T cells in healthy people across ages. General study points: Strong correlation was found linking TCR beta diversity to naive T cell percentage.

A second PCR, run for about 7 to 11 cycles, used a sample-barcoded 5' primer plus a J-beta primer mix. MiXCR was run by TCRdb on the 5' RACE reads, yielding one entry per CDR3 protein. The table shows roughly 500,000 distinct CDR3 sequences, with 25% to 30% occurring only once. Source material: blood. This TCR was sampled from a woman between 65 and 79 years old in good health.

The CDR3 protein is CASGPQSYEQYF. CDR3 bases: TGTGCCAGCGGCCCTCAGAGCTACGAGCAGTACTTC. This chain joins TRBV7-9 and TRBJ2-7; D unclear. CDR1 and CDR2 from the germline V gene are SEHNR and FQNEAQ (reference sequence). Trimming removed 8 bases from V and 3 bases from J, with 11 bases in between. The CDR3 loop spans 12 amino acids.